The clone carrying this TCR beta chain was observed at least ten times. The antigen is undetermined. Each CDR3 protein gets one entry after TCRdb re-called the 5' RACE reads with MiXCR. The sample shows about 84,000 distinct CDR3 sequences, approximately 4.3% of them seen only once. The data derive from a study of neurological immune-mediated disorders. The sample's time point: longitudinal time-point 3. The starting material, 2 million PBMCs stored at -80 C, gave rise to the unsorted libraries. This CDR3 contains 16 residues. Germline-derived CDR1 and CDR2 are SGHVS and FNYEAQ. The germline V and J ends were trimmed by 2 bases and 0 bases, with 14 bases remaining between them. The study's findings and limits: In HTLV-1-associated myelopathy, TCR clonal expansion was greatest, and in multiple sclerosis it was least, below healthy controls.

The sample consisted of PBMCs. This clonotype was obtained from a woman aged 60-70 years with multiple sclerosis. The rearrangement uses TRBV7-6 and TRBJ2-7; D gene uncertain. CDR3 DNA: TGTGCCAGCAGCTTAAAAAGTGGAGCCTCCTCCTACGAGCAGTACTTC. Translating gives CASSLKSGASSYEQYF.